This T cell receptor (beta chain) was captured by sequencing in a study of T-cell reconstitution after alpha-beta-depleted transplantation in children. General study results and limits: Roughly two months post-transplant, alpha-beta T cells reportedly originated from several hundred graft clones that had expanded.

Trimming took 0 bases from V and 0 from J; bases not matched to a gene: 3. The CDR3 sequence is 16 residues long. Germline V CDR1 and CDR2: SGDLS, YYNGEE. Unique molecular identifiers were used in preparing the TCRbeta library. TCRdb reprocessed the PCR reads via MiXCR and lists one record per CDR3 protein. This sample has fewer than 550,000 distinct CDR3 sequences, with over 9.5% found just once. In its sample, this clonotype was seen many times. Its antigen is currently unknown. The rearrangement links TRBV9 to TRBJ2-1; TRBD2 aligns across 7 bases. Source: PBMCs, taken before TCRalphabeta/CD19-depleted stem cell transplant. The source is a child under 10 years old with inherited bone marrow failure, due to receive a stem cell transplant. DNA for the CDR3: TGTGCCAGCAGCGTAGTACTAGCGAACTCCTACAATGAGCAGTTCTTC. Amino acid sequence: CASSVVLANSYNEQFF.